This note documents a single TCR beta chain sequence. The record originates from a study of CD8+ T cells in alopecia areata. Germline lookup yields CDR1 DFQATT and CDR2 SNEGSKA (reference sequence). V was shortened by 0 bases and J by 12 bases, with 9 bases between the two germline ends. The CDR3 length is 11 residues. Treatment defined: oral pan-JAK inhibitor, 5-10 mg twice daily. Both CD4+ and CD8+ T cells were separated by sorting PBMCs. Isolated RNA was reverse transcribed into cDNA used as the sequencing template. Produced via immunoSEQ multiplex PCR; TCRdb's table is partial and in-frame only. The table records roughly 170,000 clones, roughly 61% of them present only once.

The specimen comprised CD8+ T cells sorted from blood, sampled at week 24, from a patient treated with tofacitinib. The rearrangement links TRBV20-1 to TRBJ2-4; D possibly corresponds to TRBD1 (6 bases). The sequence was collected from a human donor with alopecia areata. The DNA of the CDR3 is TGCAGTGCTAGAGAGGGCAGGGGTCAGTACTTC. It translates to CSAREGRGQYF.